The T cell receptor (beta chain) under discussion was sequenced for a study of neurological immune-mediated disorders. Whole-study findings and limits: The greatest degree of TCR clonal expansion was observed in HTLV-1-associated myelopathy, with the lowest in multiple sclerosis, below that of healthy controls.

The unsorted libraries were produced from 2 million PBMCs held at -80 C. The making of cDNA relied on 5'RACE with 10-nucleotide random UMIs. MiXCR, run by TCRdb on the 5' RACE reads, gives a single entry per CDR3 protein. The sample lists roughly 30,000 distinct CDR3 sequences, about 6.2% occurring once. This clonotype was detected ten times or more. Its cognate antigen is unknown. Sequences were obtained from PBMCs. The origin of this receptor is a woman aged 50 to 60 in good health.

For the CDR3, the DNA is TGCGCCAGCAGGGCCCAACAGGGGGGGGGCTACGAGCAGTACTTC. Amino acids: CASRAQQGGGYEQYF. The chain is built from TRBV5-1 and TRBJ2-7, with D maybe TRBD1 (8 bases). CDR1 is SGHRS and CDR2 is YFSETQ in the germline V gene. The CDR3 sequence is 15 residues long. The V end lost 5 bases, the J end lost 3 bases, and 18 bases lay between the germline ends.